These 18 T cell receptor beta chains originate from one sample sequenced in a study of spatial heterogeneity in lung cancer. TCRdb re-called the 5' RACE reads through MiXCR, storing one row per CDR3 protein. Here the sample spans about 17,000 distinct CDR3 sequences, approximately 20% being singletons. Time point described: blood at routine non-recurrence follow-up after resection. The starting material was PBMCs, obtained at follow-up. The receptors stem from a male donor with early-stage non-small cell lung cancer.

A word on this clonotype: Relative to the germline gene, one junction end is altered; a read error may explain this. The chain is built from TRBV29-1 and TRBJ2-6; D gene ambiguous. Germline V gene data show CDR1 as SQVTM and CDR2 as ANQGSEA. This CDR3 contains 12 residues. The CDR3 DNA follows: TGCAGCGTTGTCGCTGGAGCCAACGTCCTGACTTTC. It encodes CSVVAGANVLTF. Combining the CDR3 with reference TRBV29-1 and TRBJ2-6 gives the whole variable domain SAVISQKPSRDICQRGTSLTIQCQVDSQVTMMFWYRQQPGQSLTLIATANQGSEATYESGFVIDKFPISRPNLTFSTLTVSNMSPEDSSIYLCSVVAGANVLTFGAGSRLTVL.

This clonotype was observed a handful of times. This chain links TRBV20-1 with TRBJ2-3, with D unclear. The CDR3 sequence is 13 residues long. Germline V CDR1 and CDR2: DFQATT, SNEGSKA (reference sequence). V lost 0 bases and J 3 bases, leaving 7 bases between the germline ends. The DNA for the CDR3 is TGCAGTGCTAGAGATAGGGCAACAGATACGCAGTATTTT. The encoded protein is CSARDRATDTQYF.

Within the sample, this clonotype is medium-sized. The CDR3 DNA reads as TGTGCCAGCACCACTCGGGGCACCCTTACGGAAAAACTGTTTTTT. This encodes CASTTRGTLTEKLFF. The rearrangement links TRBV12-3 or TRBV12-4 to TRBJ1-4; TRBD1 is a possible D gene (5 bases). The CDR3 loop spans 15 amino acids. Trimming took 7 bases from V and 8 from J, leaving 20 bases between them.

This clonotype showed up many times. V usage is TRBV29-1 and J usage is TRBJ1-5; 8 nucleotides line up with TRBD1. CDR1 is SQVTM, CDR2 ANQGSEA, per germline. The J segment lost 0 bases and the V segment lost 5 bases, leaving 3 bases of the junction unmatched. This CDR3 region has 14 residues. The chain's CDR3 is CSVQGQGSNQPQHF. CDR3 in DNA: TGCAGCGTTCAAGGACAGGGTAGCAATCAGCCCCAGCATTTT.

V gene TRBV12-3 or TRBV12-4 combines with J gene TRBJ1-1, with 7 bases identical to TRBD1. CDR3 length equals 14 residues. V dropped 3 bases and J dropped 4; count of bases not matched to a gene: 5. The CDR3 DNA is TGTGCCAGCAGTTTCAACAGGGGAAGCACTGAAGCTTTCTTT. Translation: CASSFNRGSTEAFF.

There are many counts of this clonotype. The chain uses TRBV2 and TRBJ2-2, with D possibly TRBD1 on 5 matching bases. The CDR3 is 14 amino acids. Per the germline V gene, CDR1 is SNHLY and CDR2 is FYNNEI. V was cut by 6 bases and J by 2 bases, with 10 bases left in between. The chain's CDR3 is CASRTEFNTGELFF. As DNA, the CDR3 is TGTGCCAGCAGGACAGAATTTAACACCGGGGAGCTGTTTTTT.

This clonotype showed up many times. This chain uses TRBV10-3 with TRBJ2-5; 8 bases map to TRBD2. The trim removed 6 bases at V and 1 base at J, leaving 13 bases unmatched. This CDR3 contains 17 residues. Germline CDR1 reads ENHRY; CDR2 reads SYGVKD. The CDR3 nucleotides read TGTGCCATCAGGCCCGGGGGGGCGCTCCACCTCCAAGAGACCCAGTACTTC. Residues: CAIRPGGALHLQETQYF.

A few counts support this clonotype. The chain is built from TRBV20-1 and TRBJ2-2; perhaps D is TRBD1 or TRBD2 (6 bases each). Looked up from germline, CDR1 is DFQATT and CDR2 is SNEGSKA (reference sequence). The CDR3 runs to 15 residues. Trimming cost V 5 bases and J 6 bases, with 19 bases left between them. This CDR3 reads CSAGKQGGFPGELFF. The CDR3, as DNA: TGCAGTGCTGGAAAACAGGGAGGTTTCCCCGGGGAGCTGTTTTTT.

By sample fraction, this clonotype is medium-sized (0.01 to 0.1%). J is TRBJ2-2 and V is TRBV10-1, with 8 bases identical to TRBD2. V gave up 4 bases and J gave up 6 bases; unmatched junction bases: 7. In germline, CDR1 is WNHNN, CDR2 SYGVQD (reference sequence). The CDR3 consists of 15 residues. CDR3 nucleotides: TGCGCCAGCAGTGCACCGGGACTAGGTGCCGGGGAGCTGTTTTTT. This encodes CASSAPGLGAGELFF.

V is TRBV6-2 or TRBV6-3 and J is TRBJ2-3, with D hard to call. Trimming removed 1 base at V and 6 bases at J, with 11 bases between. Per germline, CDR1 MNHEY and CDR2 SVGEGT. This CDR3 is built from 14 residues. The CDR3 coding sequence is TGTGCCAGCAGTTACTATTCCGGGTTCGATACGCAGTATTTT. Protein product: CASSYYSGFDTQYF.

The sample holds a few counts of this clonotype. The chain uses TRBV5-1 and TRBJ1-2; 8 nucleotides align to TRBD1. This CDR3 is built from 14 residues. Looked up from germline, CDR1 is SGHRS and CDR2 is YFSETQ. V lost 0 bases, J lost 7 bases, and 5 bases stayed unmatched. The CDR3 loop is CASSLDGQGAGYTF. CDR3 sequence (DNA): TGCGCCAGCAGCTTGGACGGACAGGGTGCTGGCTACACCTTC.

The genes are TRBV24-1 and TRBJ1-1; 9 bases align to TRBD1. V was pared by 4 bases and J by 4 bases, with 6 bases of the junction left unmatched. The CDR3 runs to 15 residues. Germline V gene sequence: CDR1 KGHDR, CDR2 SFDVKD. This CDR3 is CATSEGQGRSTEAFF. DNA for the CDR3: TGTGCCACCAGTGAGGGACAGGGAAGGAGCACTGAAGCTTTCTTT.

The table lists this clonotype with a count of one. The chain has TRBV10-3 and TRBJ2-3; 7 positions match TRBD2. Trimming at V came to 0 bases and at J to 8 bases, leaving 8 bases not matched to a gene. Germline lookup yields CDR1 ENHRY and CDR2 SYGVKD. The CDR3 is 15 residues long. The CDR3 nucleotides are TGTGCCATCAGTGAGTCGTTAGCGCCGGGAGGTACGCAGTATTTT. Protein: CAISESLAPGGTQYF.

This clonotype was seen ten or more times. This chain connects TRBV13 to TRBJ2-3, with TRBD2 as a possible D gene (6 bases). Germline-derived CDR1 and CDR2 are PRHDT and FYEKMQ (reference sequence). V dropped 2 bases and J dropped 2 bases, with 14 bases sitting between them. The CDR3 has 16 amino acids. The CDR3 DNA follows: TGTGCCAGCAGCTTATGGGACTTCAAAACCACAGATACGCAGTATTTT. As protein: CASSLWDFKTTDTQYF. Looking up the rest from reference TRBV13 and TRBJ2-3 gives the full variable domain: AAGVIQSPRHLIKEKRETATLKCYPIPRHDTVYWYQQGPGQDPQFLISFYEKMQSDKGSIPDRFSAQQFSDYHSELNMSSLELGDSALYFCASSLWDFKTTDTQYFGPGTRLTVL.

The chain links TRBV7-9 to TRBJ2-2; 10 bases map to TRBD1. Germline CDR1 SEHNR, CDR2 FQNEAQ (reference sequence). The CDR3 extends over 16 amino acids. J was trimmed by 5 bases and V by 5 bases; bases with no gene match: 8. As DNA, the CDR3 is TGTGCCAGCAGCAAACCGGGACAGGGGAGAACCGGGGAGCTGTTTTTT. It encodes CASSKPGQGRTGELFF. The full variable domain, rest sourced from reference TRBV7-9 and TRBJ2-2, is DTGVSQNPRHKITKRGQNVTFRCDPISEHNRLYWYRQTLGQGPEFLTYFQNEAQLEKSRLLSDRFSAERPKGSFSTLEIQRTEQGDSAMYLCASSKPGQGRTGELFFGEGSRLTVL.

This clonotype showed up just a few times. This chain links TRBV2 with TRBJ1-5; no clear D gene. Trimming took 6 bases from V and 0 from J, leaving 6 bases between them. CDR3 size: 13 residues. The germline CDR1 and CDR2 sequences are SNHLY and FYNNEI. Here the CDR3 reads CASRRDSNQPQHF. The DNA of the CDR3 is TGTGCCAGCAGGCGGGATAGCAATCAGCCCCAGCATTTT.

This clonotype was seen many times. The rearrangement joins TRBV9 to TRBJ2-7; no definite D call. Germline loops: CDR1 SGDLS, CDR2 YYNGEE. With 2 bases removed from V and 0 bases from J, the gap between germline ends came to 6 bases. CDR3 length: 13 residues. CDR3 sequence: CASSVGSSYEQYF. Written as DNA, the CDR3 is TGTGCCAGCAGCGTTGGTAGCTCCTACGAGCAGTACTTC.

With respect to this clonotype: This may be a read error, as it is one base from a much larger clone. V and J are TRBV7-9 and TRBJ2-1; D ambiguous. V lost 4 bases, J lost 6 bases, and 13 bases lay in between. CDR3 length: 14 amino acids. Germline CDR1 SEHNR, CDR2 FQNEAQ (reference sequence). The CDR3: CASSSRTVFNEQFF. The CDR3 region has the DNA TGTGCCAGCAGCTCCCGGACGGTATTCAATGAGCAGTTCTTC.